The 8 T cell receptor beta chains presented below share a single source sample, sequenced in a study of CD8+ T cells in alopecia areata listed by TCRdb under 2018. To prepare the library, the immunoSEQ multiplex PCR assay was applied. To provide template for TCR sequencing, every sample had RNA extracted and reverse transcribed into cDNA. The table comes from immuneACCESS by way of TCRdb, which keeps in-frame sequences with V and J called. Part of the clones is missing from these tables; in studies checked, under half for an unresolved V gene and the rest for unknown reasons. The sample records around 190,000 clones, 64% of which are singletons. The ten largest account for roughly 4.2% of the sample. The time point label here, explained by the study, means: around 4 weeks on oral tofacitinib. Per the publication, the treatment or condition label means: oral pan-JAK inhibitor, 5-10 mg twice daily.

Specimen: CD4+ T cells sorted from blood, collected at week 4, from a patient treated with tofacitinib. The receptors were sampled from a human donor with alopecia areata.

The sample holds one count of this clone. The J gene is TRBJ1-1, the V gene TRBV27; 8 bases match TRBD1. The V gene's germline CDR1 is MNHEY and CDR2 SMNVEV (reference sequence). The junction had 0 bases not matched to a gene; V was cut back by 2 bases and J by 4 bases. The CDR3 length is 13 residues. CDR3 nucleotides: TGTGCCAGCAGTTTAACAGGGGGCACTGAAGCTTTCTTT. Amino acid sequence: CASSLTGGTEAFF.

Only one count was recorded for this clone. This chain connects TRBV6-5 to TRBJ1-2; D uncertain. The germline V gene has CDR1 MNHEY and CDR2 SVGAGI. Trimming took 8 bases from V and 0 from J, leaving 7 bases between them. CDR3 length equals 12 residues. The CDR3 region has the DNA TGTGCCAGCGTATCGGCTAACTATGGCTACACCTTC. Amino acids: CASVSANYGYTF.

J is TRBJ2-1 and V is TRBV30; 7 bases line up with TRBD2. The junction had 9 bases not matched to a gene; V was cut back by 2 bases and J by 14 bases. The CDR3 length is 12 residues. Per the germline V gene, CDR1 is GTSNPN and CDR2 is SVGIG (reference sequence). The DNA of the CDR3 is TGTGCCTGGAGTAGGTCAGCGGGGAGAAAGTTCTTC. The encoded protein is CAWSRSAGRKFF. Full variable domain (remainder filled in from reference TRBV30 and TRBJ2-1): SQTIHQWPATLVQPVGSPLSLECTVEGTSNPNLYWYRQAAGRGLQLLFYSVGIGQISSEVPQNLSASRPQDRQFILSSKKLLLSDSGFYLCAWSRSAGRKFFGPGTRLTVL.

This clone was seen just once. This chain joins TRBV29-1 and TRBJ1-2, with no clear D. This CDR3 spans 9 amino acids. Germline V gene data show CDR1 as SQVTM and CDR2 as ANQGSEA. Trimming removed 4 bases from V and 8 bases from J, with 5 bases in between. The CDR3 is CSVALGYTF. DNA of the CDR3: TGCAGCGTTGCCCTAGGCTACACCTTC.

The V call is TRBV7-6, the J call TRBJ2-3; 10 nucleotides agree with TRBD1. CDR1 and CDR2 (germline): SGHVS, FNYEAQ. V was pared by 5 bases and J by 6 bases, with 5 bases of the junction left unmatched. This CDR3 has 14 residues. CDR3 bases: TGTGCCAGCAGCCGGACAGGGGGAGTGGATACGCAGTATTTT. Translating gives CASSRTGGVDTQYF. The entire variable domain, with the rest obtained from reference TRBV7-6 and TRBJ2-3, is as follows: GAGVSQSPRYKVTKRGQDVALRCDPISGHVSLYWYRQALGQGPEFLTYFNYEAQQDKSGLPNDRFSAERPEGSISTLTIQRTEQRDSAMYRCASSRTGGVDTQYFGPGTRLTVL.

The chain recombines TRBV4-1 with TRBJ2-7, with 8 bases fitting TRBD1. This CDR3 comprises 12 residues. The trim removed 2 bases at V and 12 bases at J, leaving 6 bases unmatched. Per the germline V gene, CDR1 is MGHRA and CDR2 is YSYEKL. This CDR3 is CASSQQDRDPYF. DNA for the CDR3: TGCGCCAGCAGCCAACAGGACAGGGATCCGTACTTC.

This chain connects TRBV5-1 to TRBJ2-3; 8 nucleotides match TRBD1. CDR3 length: 15 amino acids. V was pared by 4 bases and J by 3 bases, with 7 bases of the junction left unmatched. Germline assignment: CDR1 SGHRS and CDR2 YFSETQ. The CDR3 protein is CASSIHRGRTDTQYF. The DNA for the CDR3 is TGCGCCAGCAGCATCCACAGGGGGAGGACAGATACGCAGTATTTT.

This clone was detected a few times. J is TRBJ2-7 and V is TRBV30; D remains unclear. Germline CDR1 is GTSNPN and CDR2 is SVGIG (reference sequence). The CDR3 length is 11 residues. V gave up 2 bases and J gave up 0 bases, with 2 bases separating them. CDR3 amino acids: CAWSISYEQYF. The CDR3, as DNA: TGTGCCTGGAGTATCTCCTACGAGCAGTACTTC.